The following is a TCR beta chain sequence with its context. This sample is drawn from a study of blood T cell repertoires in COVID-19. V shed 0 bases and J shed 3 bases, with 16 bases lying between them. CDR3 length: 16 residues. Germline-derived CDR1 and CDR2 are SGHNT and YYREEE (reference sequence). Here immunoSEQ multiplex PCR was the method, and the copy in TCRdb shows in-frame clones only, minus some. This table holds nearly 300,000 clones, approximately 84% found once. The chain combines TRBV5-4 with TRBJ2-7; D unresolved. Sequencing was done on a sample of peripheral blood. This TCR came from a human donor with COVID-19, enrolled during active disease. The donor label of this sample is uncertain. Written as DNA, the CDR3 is TGTGCCAGCAGCTTGGTACCGGAAACTATTAACTACGAGCAGTACTTC. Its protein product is CASSLVPETINYEQYF.